This TCR beta chain is from a study of T cells in Graves' hyperthyroidism and ophthalmopathy. Notes on the study in general: In the blood, most expanded thyroid clonotypes above 0.001 appeared as well. Ophthalmopathy, which appeared later, was predicted by the model a median about 5.9 months before onset.

CDR3 length: 15 amino acids. Germline values: CDR1 SGHDT, CDR2 YYEEEE. Trimming took off 6 bases at V and 4 bases at J, with 16 bases between the two ends. Amplification of TCR beta CDR3 regions used RNA as the template. A set of HTBI primers served as the primers for a first-round RT-PCR of the TCR CDR3. TCRdb used MiXCR to reprocess the multiplex PCR reads, holding one entry per CDR3 protein. The sample consists of around 450,000 distinct CDR3 sequences, about 13% of them appearing once. A patient was excluded if there was uncontrolled infection, other autoimmune disease, pregnancy or lactation. Comments on this clonotype: What it binds is not known.

The V and J genes are TRBV5-6 and TRBJ2-2; perhaps D is TRBD1 or TRBD2 (5 bases each). This receptor was obtained from a woman aged 18-29 years with Graves' hyperthyroidism. Sequencing was carried out using blood. In DNA, the CDR3 is TGTGCCAGCACCCCGGGACCAACTCCCACCGGGGAGCTGTTTTTT. Translating it yields CASTPGPTPTGELFF.